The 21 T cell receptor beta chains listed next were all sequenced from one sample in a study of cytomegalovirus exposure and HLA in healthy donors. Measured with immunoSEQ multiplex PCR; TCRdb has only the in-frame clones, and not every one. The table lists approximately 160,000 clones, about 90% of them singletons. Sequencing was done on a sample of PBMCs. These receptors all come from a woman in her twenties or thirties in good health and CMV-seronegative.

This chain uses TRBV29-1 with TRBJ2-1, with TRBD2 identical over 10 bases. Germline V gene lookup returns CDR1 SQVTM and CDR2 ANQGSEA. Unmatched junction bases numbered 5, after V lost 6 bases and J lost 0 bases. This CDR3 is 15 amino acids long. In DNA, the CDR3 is TGCAGCGTAGATACTAGCGGGGTCTCCTACAATGAGCAGTTCTTC. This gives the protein CSVDTSGVSYNEQFF.

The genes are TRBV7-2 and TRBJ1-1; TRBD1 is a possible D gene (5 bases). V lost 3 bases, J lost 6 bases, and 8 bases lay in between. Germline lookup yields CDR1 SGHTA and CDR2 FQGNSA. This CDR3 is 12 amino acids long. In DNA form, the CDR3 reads TGTGCCAGCAGCTTTGGCAGGGCTGAAGCTTTCTTT. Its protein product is CASSFGRAEAFF.

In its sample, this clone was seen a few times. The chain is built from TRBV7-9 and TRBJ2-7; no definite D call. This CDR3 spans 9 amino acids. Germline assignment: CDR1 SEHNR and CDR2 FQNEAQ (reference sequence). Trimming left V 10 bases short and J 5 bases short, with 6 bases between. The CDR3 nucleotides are TGTGCCATCACGGACGAGCAGTACTTC. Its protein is CAITDEQYF.

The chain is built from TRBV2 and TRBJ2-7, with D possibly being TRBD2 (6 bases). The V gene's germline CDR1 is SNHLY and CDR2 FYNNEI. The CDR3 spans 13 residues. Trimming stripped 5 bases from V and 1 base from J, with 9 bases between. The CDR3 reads CASSRLGSYEQYF. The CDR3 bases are TGTGCCAGCAGTCGACTAGGTTCCTACGAGCAGTACTTC.

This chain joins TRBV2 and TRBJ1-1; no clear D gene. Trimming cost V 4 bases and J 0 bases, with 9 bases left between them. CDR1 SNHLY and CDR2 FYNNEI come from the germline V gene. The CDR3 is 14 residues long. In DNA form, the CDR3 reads TGTGCCAGCAGTGCCCAGACTTTGAACACTGAAGCTTTCTTT. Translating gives CASSAQTLNTEAFF.

The CDR3, as DNA: TGCGCCAGCAGCCAAGATGAGAGGGTAGCAGTTCAGCCCCAGCATTTT. Translated: CASSQDERVAVQPQHF. V and J are TRBV4-3 and TRBJ1-5; no clear D. CDR1 LGHNA and CDR2 YSLEER come from the germline V gene. V was shortened by 0 bases and J by 6 bases, with 15 bases between the two germline ends. This CDR3 is 16 amino acids long.

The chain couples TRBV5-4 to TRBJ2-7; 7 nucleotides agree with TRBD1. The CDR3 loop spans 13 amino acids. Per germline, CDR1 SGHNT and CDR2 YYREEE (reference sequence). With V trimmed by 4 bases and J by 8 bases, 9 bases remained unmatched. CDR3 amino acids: CASSIQGSTKQYF. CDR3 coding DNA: TGTGCCAGCAGCATACAGGGGTCTACGAAGCAGTACTTC.

This chain's CDR3 is CASSPLAGGPDEQFF. The DNA of the CDR3 is TGTGCCAGCAGCCCACTAGCGGGAGGGCCGGATGAGCAGTTCTTC. This chain links TRBV7-2 with TRBJ2-1; 13 nucleotides line up with TRBD2. The germline V gene encodes CDR1 SGHTA and CDR2 FQGNSA. The V segment lost 5 bases and the J segment 8 bases; nucleotides outside the gene matches: 6. The CDR3 runs to 15 residues.

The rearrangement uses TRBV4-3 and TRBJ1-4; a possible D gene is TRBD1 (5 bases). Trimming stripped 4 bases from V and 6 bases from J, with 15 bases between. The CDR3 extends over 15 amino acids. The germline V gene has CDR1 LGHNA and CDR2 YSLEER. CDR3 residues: CASSRRRGLYEKLFF. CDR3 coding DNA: TGCGCCAGCAGCCGAAGACGGGGGTTGTATGAAAAACTGTTTTTT.

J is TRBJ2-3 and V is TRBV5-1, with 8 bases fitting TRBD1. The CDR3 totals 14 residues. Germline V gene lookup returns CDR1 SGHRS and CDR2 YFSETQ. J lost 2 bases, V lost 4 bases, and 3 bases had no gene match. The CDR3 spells CASSRDRNTDTQYF. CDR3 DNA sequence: TGCGCCAGCAGCAGGGACAGGAACACAGATACGCAGTATTTT.

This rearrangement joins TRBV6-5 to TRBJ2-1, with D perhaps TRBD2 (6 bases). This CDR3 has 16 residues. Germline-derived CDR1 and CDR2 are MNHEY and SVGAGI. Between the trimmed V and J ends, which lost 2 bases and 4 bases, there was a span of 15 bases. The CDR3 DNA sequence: TGTGCCAGCAGTTACCAGCTAGCGAGGGGATACAATGAGCAGTTCTTC. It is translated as CASSYQLARGYNEQFF.

CDR3 amino acids: CASSLDGSWGTEAFF. The CDR3 DNA is TGTGCCAGCAGCTTAGACGGGTCGTGGGGCACTGAAGCTTTCTTT. The gene calls are TRBV7-8 and TRBJ1-1; D not certain. V gave up 1 base and J gave up 4 bases, with 13 bases separating them. The CDR3 is 15 residues long. Germline V lookup: CDR1 SGHVS, CDR2 FQNEAQ.

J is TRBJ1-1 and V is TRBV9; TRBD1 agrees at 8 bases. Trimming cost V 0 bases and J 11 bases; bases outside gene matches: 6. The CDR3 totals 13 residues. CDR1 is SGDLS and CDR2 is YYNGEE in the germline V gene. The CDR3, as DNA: TGTGCCAGCAGCGTAGTGGACAGGGCAGAGGCTTTCTTT. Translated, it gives CASSVVDRAEAFF.

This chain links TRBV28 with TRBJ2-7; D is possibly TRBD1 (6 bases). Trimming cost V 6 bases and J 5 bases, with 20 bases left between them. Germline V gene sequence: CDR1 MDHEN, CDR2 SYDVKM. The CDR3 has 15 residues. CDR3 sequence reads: CASRTYREGSNEQYF. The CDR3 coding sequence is TGTGCCAGCAGGACATACAGGGAAGGAAGCAACGAGCAGTACTTC.

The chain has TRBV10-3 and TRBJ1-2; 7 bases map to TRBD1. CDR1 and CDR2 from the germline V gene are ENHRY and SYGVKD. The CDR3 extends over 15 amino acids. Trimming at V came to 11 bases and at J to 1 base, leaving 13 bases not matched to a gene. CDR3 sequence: CAVPRATGDNYGYTF. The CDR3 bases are TGTGCCGTTCCTAGGGCTACAGGGGATAACTATGGCTACACCTTC.

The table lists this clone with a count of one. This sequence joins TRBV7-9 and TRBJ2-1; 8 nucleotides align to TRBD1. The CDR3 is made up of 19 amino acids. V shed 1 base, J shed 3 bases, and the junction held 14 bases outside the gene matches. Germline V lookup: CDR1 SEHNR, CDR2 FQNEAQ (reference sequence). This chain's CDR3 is CASSLVYRTGKFVYNEQFF. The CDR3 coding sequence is TGTGCCAGCAGCTTAGTGTACAGGACAGGGAAGTTTGTCTACAATGAGCAGTTCTTC.

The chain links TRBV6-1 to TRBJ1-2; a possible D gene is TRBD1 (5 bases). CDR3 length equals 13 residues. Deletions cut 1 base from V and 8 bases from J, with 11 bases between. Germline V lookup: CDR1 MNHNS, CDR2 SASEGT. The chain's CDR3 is CASSEEGWDGYTF. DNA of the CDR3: TGTGCCAGCAGTGAAGAAGGCTGGGACGGCTACACCTTC.

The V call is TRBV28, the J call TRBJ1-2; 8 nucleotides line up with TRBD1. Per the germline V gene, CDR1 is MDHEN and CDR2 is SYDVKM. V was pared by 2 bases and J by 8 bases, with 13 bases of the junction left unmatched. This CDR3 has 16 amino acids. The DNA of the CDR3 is TGTGCCAGCAGTTTAGGGGGGACAGGCCATGTCTGGGGCTACACCTTC. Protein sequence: CASSLGGTGHVWGYTF.

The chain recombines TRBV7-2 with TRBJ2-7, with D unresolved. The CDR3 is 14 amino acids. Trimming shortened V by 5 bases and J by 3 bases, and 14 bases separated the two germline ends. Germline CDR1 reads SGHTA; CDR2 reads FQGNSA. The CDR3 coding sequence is TGTGCCAGCAGCCCCAATAGGGTTAGCTACGAGCAGTACTTC. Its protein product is CASSPNRVSYEQYF.

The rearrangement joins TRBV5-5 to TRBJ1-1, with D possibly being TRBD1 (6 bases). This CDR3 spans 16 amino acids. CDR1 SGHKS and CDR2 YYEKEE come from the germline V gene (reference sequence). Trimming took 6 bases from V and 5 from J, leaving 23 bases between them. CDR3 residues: CASKITLAGTTTEAFF. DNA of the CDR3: TGTGCCAGCAAAATAACCCTAGCCGGGACAACTACTGAAGCTTTCTTT.

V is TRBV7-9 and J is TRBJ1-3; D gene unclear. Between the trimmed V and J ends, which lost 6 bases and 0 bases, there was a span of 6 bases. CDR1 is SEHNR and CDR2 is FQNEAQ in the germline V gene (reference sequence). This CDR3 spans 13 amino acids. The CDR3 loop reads CASRGSSGNTIYF. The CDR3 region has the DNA TGTGCCAGCAGGGGCAGCTCTGGAAACACCATATATTTT.